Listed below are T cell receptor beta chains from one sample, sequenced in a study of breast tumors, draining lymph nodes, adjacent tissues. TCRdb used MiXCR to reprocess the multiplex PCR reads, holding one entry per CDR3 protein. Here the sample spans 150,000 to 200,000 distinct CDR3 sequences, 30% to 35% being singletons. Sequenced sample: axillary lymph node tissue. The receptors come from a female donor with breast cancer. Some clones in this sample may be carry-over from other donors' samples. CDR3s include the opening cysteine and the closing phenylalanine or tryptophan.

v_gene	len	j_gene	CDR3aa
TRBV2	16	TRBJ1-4	CASSASGRGHNEKLFF
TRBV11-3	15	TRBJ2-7	CASSPGPKTPYEQYF
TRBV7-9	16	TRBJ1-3	CASTLRGGLSGNTIYF
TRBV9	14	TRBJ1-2	CASSPGLLGYGYTF
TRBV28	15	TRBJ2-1	CASRGGGGSYNEQFF
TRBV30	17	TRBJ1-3	CAWSFVGGRGAGYTIYF
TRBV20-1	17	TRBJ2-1	CSAIGTSGSISYNEQFF
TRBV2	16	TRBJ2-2	CASIPGGGGNTGELSW
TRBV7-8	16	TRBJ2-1	CASSPGGKRSYNGQFF
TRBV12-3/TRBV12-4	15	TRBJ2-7	CASSLLEGLPYEQYF
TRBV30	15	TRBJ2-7	CAWSVLAGGIYEQYF
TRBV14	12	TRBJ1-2	CASSPAGYGYTF
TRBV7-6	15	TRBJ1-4	CASSPPGQNNEKLFF
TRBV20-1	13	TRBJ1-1	CSARNPQYSEAFF
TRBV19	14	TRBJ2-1	CASAATGGRNEQFF
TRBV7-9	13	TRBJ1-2	CASSLKERYGYTF
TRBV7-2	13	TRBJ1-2	CASSLEGFSGYTF
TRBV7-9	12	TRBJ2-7	CASSGLDYEQYF
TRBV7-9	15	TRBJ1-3	CASSPGQGAGGTIYF
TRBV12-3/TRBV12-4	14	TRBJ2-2	CASRAGVGTGELFF
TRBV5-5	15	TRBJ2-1	CASSLNPRGGNEQFF
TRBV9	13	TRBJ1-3	CASSVGSGNTIYF